Detailed here is one T cell receptor beta chain. The antigen remains undetermined. This record comes from a study of T-cell reconstitution after alpha-beta-depleted transplantation in children. The study's findings and limits: Reportedly, roughly two months post-transplant, alpha-beta T cells arose from several hundred expanded graft clones. Diversity and T-cell counts at one year after transplant derived mostly from new T cells. Surviving recipient T cells and thymic progenitors accounted for the high day-60 TCRbeta diversity observed in some patients.

During its preparation, the TCRbeta library received unique molecular identifiers. TCRdb analysed the PCR reads with MiXCR anew, one entry per CDR3 protein. The top ten clones hold roughly 27% of a sample with some 460,000 distinct CDR3 sequences, 15% to 20% of them seen once. The sample consisted of PBMCs, mostly from graft donor cells, taken 360 days after TCRalphabeta/CD19-depleted stem cell transplant. The TCR originated in a boy in the first two years of life who had a stem cell transplant for Wiskott-Aldrich syndrome, so the T cells may come from the graft donor.

In DNA, the CDR3 is TGTGCCAGCAGGCGAGACAGGGATGGTGAGCAGTTCTTC. Protein: CASRRDRDGEQFF. V is TRBV11-3 and J is TRBJ2-1; 7 nucleotides match TRBD1. The CDR3 runs to 13 residues. The trim removed 6 bases at V and 9 bases at J, leaving 8 bases unmatched. Germline values: CDR1 SGHNT, CDR2 YENEEA. Full variable domain (remainder filled in from reference TRBV11-3 and TRBJ2-1): EAGVVQSPRYKIIEKKQPVAFWCNPISGHNTLYWYLQNLGQGPELLIRYENEEAVDDSQLPKDRFSAERLKGVDSTLKIQPAELGDSAVYLCASRRDRDGEQFFGPGTRLTVL.